These T cell receptor beta chains were read from a single sample in a study of cytomegalovirus exposure and HLA in healthy donors. Assay used: immunoSEQ multiplex PCR; TCRdb lists only in-frame clones, some missing. The table records 200,000 to 300,000 clones, about 92% of them present only once. Sequencing was carried out using PBMCs. The receptors originated from a woman aged 25 to 39 in good health and CMV-seronegative. Both conserved end residues are part of each CDR3. D genes are given only for firm matches. The listing skips clone size in some rows; elsewhere it reads once, few, many or a size class.

TRBJ2-7,NA,NA,TRBV28,TGTGCCAGCAGTGCAGGGGGGGGATACGAGCAGTACTTC,CASSAGGGYEQYF
TRBJ2-7,TRBD2,many,TRBV14,TGTGCCAGCAGCCTTTCTACTAGCGGGATAAAGTACGAGCAGTACTTC,CASSLSTSGIKYEQYF
TRBJ2-3,TRBD1,NA,TRBV28,TGTGCCACCCCATGTGCCCCTCGGCAGGGGGCCGCAGATACGCAGTATTTT,CATPCAPRQGAADTQYF
TRBJ2-4,NA,NA,TRBV29-1,TGCAGCGTTGTCCGGTGGGGGGACTCCAAAAACATTCAGTACTTC,CSVVRWGDSKNIQYF
TRBJ1-1,NA,NA,TRBV11-3,TGTGCCAGCAGCCGAGCTTTGAACACTGAAGCTTTCTTT,CASSRALNTEAFF
TRBJ2-7,TRBD2,NA,TRBV4-2,TGTGCCAGCAGCCAAGGTACTAGCGCCTACGAGCAGTACTTC,CASSQGTSAYEQYF
TRBJ2-7,NA,NA,TRBV9,TGTGCCAGCAGCGTAGTTTCAGGGGACGAGCAGTACTTC,CASSVVSGDEQYF
TRBJ2-6,NA,NA,TRBV5-5,TGTGCCAGCAGCTTGGGTCCCACGTCATCCGGGGCCAACGTCCTGACTTTC,CASSLGPTSSGANVLTF
TRBJ1-5,NA,NA,TRBV9,TGTGCCAGCAGCGTAGGTCAGGGCTCGCAGCCCCAGCATTTT,CASSVGQGSQPQHF
TRBJ2-3,NA,once,TRBV28,TGTGCCAGCAGTTTCGTAGGGTCTACAGATACGCAGTATTTT,CASSFVGSTDTQYF
TRBJ2-7,TRBD1,NA,TRBV28,TGTGCCAGCAGTTTCCCCCGGGACAGCCACGAGCAGTACTTC,CASSFPRDSHEQYF
TRBJ2-7,TRBD2,once,TRBV29-1,TGCAGCGTCCAGCGGGAGGGCCACGACGAGCAGTACTTC,CSVQREGHDEQYF
TRBJ2-7,NA,NA,TRBV9,TGTGCCAGCAGCGTAGCATGGACCTCCTACGAGCAGTACTTC,CASSVAWTSYEQYF
TRBJ2-7,NA,NA,TRBV10-3,TGTGCCATCAGTGAGTCTGGGGGGACCTACGAGCAGTACTTC,CAISESGGTYEQYF
TRBJ2-7,TRBD1,NA,TRBV4-3,TGCGCCAGCAGCGCCGGGACAGGGAGCTACGAGCAGTACTTC,CASSAGTGSYEQYF
TRBJ1-1,TRBD1,NA,TRBV29-1,TGCAGCGCCGGGACAGGAGGGAACACTGAAGCTTTCTTT,CSAGTGGNTEAFF
TRBJ1-1,NA,NA,TRBV28,TGTGCCAGCAGTTTGAGATTGAACACTGAAGCTTTCTTT,CASSLRLNTEAFF
TRBJ1-3,TRBD1,NA,TRBV9,TGTGCCAGCAGCTCGGGACAGGGGGCCGGGGCTGGAAACACCATATATTTT,CASSSGQGAGAGNTIYF
TRBJ2-2,TRBD2,NA,TRBV13,TGTGCCAGCAGAAAGGGACTAGCGGTAATCGCGAACACCGGGGAGCTGTTTTTT,CASRKGLAVIANTGELFF
TRBJ1-1,NA,NA,TRBV6-1,TGTGCCAGCTGCAGGGTAAACACTGAAGCTTTCTTT,CASCRVNTEAFF
TRBJ2-1,TRBD2,NA,TRBV27,TGTGCCATCGCGACTAGCGGATACTACAATGAGCAGTTCTTC,CAIATSGYYNEQFF
TRBJ2-7,TRBD1,NA,TRBV11-1,TGTGCCAGCAGCAGGGACAGCCTTTACGAGCAGTACTTC,CASSRDSLYEQYF
TRBJ2-1,NA,NA,TRBV28,TGTGCGCATGGACGGACTTACAATGAGCAGTTCTTC,CAHGRTYNEQFF
TRBJ2-1,NA,NA,TRBV5-1,TGCGCCAGCAGCTTGGCAGGGTCCTACAATGAGCAGTTCTTC,CASSLAGSYNEQFF
TRBJ2-2,NA,NA,TRBV5-1,TGCGCCAGCAGCCCGCAAGCGAACACCGGGGAGCTGTTTTTT,CASSPQANTGELFF
TRBJ2-3,TRBD2,NA,TRBV28,TGTGCCAGCCGTGGAGCGGGAGTGGTAGATACGCAGTATTTT,CASRGAGVVDTQYF
TRBJ2-7,NA,few,TRBV9,TGTGCCAGCAGCGTAGATGGTAGCCTAAACTCCTACGAGCAGTACTTC,CASSVDGSLNSYEQYF
TRBJ1-5,NA,NA,TRBV2,TGTGCCAGCAGTGAGACAGGAGGAGATCAGCCCCAGCATTTT,CASSETGGDQPQHF
TRBJ2-7,TRBD2,few,TRBV10-3,TGTGCCATCAGTGAGTCGGCTAGCGGGAGTCTGTACGAGCAGTACTTC,CAISESASGSLYEQYF
TRBJ2-3,NA,NA,TRBV27,TGTGCCAGCATGGATTTTAGCACAGATACGCAGTATTTT,CASMDFSTDTQYF
TRBJ2-6,TRBD1,NA,TRBV9,TGTGCCAGCAGCCCGACAGGGGGCCCTTGGGCCAACGTCCTGACTTTC,CASSPTGGPWANVLTF
TRBJ2-7,TRBD2,once,TRBV29-1,TGCAGCGTTGGACCCGGGGGGTTCGAGCAGTACTTC,CSVGPGGFEQYF
TRBJ2-5,TRBD2,once,TRBV2,TGTGCCAGCAGTGAGGCTAGCGGGAGGTTCGTGAAAGAGACCCAGTACTTC,CASSEASGRFVKETQYF
TRBJ2-7,NA,NA,TRBV29-1,TGCAGCGTTGAAATTAACTACGAGCAGTACTTC,CSVEINYEQYF
TRBJ2-1,TRBD2,once,TRBV2,TGTGCCAGCATTACCACGACTAGCGGCTCCTACAATGAGCAGTTCTTC,CASITTTSGSYNEQFF
TRBJ1-4,TRBD1,NA,TRBV7-2,TGTGCCAGCAGCTTAGCGGGCGTGGGACAGGGGGTGGAAAAACTGTTTTTT,CASSLAGVGQGVEKLFF
TRBJ2-7,TRBD1,NA,TRBV7-9,TGTGCCAGCAGGCCCAGCTCAGGGGACAGGGTCTACGAGCAGTACTTC,CASRPSSGDRVYEQYF
TRBJ2-1,TRBD2,once,TRBV5-1,TGCGCCAGCAGCTTGGTTCTGCTAGCGGGAGGGCCTCGATACAATGAGCAGTTCTTC,CASSLVLLAGGPRYNEQFF
TRBJ1-2,NA,NA,TRBV28,TGTGCCAGCAAGTTACCCCTGGGCCCTAGCGATAACTATGGCTACACCTTC,CASKLPLGPSDNYGYTF
TRBJ2-7,NA,NA,TRBV9,TGTGCCAGCAGCGTTTCCGGGAGCTCGGCGCAGTACTTC,CASSVSGSSAQYF
TRBJ2-1,NA,once,TRBV27,TGTGCCAGCAGTCCATTGACGGGGAGCACTAACAATGAGCAGTTCTTC,CASSPLTGSTNNEQFF
TRBJ1-5,TRBD1,NA,TRBV10-3,TGTGCCATCAGCCCGACAGGGGCGGACCAGCCCCAGCATTTT,CAISPTGADQPQHF